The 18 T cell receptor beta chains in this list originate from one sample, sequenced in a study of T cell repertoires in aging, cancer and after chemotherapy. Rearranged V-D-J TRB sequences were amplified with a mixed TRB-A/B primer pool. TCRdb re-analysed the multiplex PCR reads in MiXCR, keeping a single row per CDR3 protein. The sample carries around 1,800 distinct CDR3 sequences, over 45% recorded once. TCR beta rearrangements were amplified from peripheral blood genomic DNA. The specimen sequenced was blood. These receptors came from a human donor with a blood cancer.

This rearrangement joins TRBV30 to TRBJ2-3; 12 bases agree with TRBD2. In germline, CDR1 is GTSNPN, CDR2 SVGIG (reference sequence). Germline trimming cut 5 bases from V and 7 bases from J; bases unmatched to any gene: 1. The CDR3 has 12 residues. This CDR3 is CAWGLAGYTQYF. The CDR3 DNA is TGTGCCTGGGGACTAGCGGGATATACGCAGTATTTT. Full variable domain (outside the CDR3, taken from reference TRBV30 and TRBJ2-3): SQTIHQWPATLVQPVGSPLSLECTVEGTSNPNLYWYRQAAGRGLQLLFYSVGIGQISSEVPQNLSASRPQDRQFILSSKKLLLSDSGFYLCAWGLAGYTQYFGPGTRLTVL.

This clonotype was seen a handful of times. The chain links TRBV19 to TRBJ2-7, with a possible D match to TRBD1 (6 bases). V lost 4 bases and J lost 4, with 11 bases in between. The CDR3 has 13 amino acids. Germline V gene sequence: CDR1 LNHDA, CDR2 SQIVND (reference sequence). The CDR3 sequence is CASSRGGPYEQYF. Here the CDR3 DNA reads TGTGCCAGTAGTAGAGGGGGTCCATACGAGCAGTACTTC.

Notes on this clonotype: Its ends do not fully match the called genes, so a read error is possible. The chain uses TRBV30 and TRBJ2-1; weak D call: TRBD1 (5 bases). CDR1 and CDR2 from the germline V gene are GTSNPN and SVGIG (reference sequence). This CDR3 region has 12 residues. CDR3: CAWSPQGNEKFF. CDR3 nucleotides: TGTGCCTGGAGTCCCCAGGGCAATGAGAAGTTCTTC.

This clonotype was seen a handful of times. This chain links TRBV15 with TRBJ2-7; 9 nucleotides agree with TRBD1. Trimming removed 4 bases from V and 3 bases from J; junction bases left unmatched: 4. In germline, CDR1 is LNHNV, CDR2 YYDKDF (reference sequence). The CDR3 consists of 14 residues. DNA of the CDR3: TGTGCCACCAGCACCCGGACAGGGGACTACGAGCAGTACTTC. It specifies CATSTRTGDYEQYF.

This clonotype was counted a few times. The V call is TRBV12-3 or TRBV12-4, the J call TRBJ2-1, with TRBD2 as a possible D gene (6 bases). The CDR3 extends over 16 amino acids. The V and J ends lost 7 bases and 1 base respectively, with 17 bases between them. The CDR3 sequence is CASTTRREVSYNEQFF. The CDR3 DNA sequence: TGTGCCAGCACTACTCGGCGGGAAGTGTCCTACAATGAGCAGTTCTTC.

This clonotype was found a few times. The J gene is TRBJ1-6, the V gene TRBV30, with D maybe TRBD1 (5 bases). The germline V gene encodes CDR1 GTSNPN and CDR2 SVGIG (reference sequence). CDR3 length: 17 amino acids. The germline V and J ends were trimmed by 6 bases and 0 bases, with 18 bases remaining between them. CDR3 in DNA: TGTGCCTGCCATCGAGGTGGGGGAAGCTCCTATAATTCACCCCTCCACTTT. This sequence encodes CACHRGGGSSYNSPLHF.

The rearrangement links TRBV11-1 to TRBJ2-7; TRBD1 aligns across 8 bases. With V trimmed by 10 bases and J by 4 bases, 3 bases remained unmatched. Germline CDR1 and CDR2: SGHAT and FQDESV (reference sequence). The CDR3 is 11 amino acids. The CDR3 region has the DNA TGTGCCACCGGACAGGGTTACGAGCAGTACTTC. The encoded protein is CATGQGYEQYF. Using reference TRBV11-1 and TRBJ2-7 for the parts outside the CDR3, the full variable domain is EAEVAQSPRYKITEKSQAVAFWCDPISGHATLYWYRQILGQGPELLVQFQDESVVDDSQLPKDRFSAERLKGVDSTLKIQPAELGDSAMYLCATGQGYEQYFGPGTRLTVT.

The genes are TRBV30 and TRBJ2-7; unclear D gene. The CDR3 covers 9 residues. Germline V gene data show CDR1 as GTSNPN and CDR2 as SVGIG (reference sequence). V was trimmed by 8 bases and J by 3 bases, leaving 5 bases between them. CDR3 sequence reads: CAGYYEQYF. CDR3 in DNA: TGTGCCGGATACTACGAGCAGTACTTC.

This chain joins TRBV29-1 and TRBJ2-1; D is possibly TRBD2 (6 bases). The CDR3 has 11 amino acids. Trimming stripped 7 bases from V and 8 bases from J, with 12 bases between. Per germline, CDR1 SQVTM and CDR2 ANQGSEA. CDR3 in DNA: TGCAGCGACCTTCGGGAGTATGAGCAGTTCTTC. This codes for CSDLREYEQFF.

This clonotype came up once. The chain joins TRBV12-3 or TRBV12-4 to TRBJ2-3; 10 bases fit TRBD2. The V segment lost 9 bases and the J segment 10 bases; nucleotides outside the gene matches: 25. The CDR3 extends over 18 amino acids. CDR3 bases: TGTGCCAGAAGCCCTAGCGGGAGTCGGGCAGATACGAGAACGGCGCAGTATTTT. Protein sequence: CARSPSGSRADTRTAQYF.

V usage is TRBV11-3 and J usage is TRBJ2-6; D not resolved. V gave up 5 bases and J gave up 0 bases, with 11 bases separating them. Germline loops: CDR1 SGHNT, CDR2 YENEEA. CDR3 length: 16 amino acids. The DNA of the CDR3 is TGTGCCAGCAGCGCCCGGGCGCACTCTGGGGCCAACGTCCTGACTTTC. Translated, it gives CASSARAHSGANVLTF. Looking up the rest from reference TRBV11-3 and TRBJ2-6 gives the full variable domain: EAGVVQSPRYKIIEKKQPVAFWCNPISGHNTLYWYLQNLGQGPELLIRYENEEAVDDSQLPKDRFSAERLKGVDSTLKIQPAELGDSAVYLCASSARAHSGANVLTFGAGSRLTVL.

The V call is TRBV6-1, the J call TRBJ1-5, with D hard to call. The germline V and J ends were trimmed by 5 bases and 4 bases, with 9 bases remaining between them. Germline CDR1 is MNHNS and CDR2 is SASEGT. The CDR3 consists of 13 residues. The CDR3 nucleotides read TGTGCCAGCAGTACAGACACTAATCAGCCCCAGCATTTT. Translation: CASSTDTNQPQHF.

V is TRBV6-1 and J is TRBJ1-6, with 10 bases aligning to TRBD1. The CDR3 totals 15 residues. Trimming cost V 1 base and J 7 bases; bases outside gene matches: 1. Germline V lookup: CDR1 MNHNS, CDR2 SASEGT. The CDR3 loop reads CASSEEDRGNSPLHF. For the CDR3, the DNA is TGTGCCAGCAGTGAAGAGGACAGGGGGAATTCACCCCTCCACTTT.

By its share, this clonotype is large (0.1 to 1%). The CDR3 sequence: CSVERDRSYNEQFF. In DNA, the CDR3 is TGCAGCGTGGAAAGGGACAGGTCCTACAATGAGCAGTTCTTC. The chain uses TRBV29-1 and TRBJ2-1; 8 nucleotides align to TRBD1. This CDR3 contains 14 residues. Germline V gene data show CDR1 as SQVTM and CDR2 as ANQGSEA. Trimming removed 6 bases from V and 1 base from J; junction bases left unmatched: 5.

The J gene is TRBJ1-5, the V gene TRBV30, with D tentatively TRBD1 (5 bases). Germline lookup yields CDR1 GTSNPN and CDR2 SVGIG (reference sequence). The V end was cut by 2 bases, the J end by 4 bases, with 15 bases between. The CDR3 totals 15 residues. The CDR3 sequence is CAWSLAGTTNQPQHF. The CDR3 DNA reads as TGTGCCTGGAGTCTGGCCGGGACCACGAATCAGCCCCAGCATTTT.

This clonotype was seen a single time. The CDR3: CASRLGLADFLGNEQFF. In DNA form, the CDR3 reads TGTGCCAGCAGACTTGGACTAGCGGACTTTCTGGGCAATGAGCAGTTCTTC. The chain uses TRBV6-5 and TRBJ2-1; TRBD2 matches at 10 bases. V shed 6 bases and J 6 bases; nucleotides not matched to a gene: 14. This CDR3 comprises 17 residues. Germline V gives CDR1 MNHEY, CDR2 SVGAGI.

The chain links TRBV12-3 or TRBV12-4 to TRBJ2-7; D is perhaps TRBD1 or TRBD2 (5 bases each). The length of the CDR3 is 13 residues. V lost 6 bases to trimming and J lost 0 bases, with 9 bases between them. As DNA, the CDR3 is TGTGCCAGCAGGAGGGGCAGCTCCTACGAGCAGTACTTC. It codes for CASRRGSSYEQYF.

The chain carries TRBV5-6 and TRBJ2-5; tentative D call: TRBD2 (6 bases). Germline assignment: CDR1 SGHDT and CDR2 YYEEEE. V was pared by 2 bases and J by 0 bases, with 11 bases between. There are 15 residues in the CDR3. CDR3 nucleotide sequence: TGTGCCAGCAGCTTCGATCGGGGGAACCAAGAGACCCAGTACTTC. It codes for CASSFDRGNQETQYF.